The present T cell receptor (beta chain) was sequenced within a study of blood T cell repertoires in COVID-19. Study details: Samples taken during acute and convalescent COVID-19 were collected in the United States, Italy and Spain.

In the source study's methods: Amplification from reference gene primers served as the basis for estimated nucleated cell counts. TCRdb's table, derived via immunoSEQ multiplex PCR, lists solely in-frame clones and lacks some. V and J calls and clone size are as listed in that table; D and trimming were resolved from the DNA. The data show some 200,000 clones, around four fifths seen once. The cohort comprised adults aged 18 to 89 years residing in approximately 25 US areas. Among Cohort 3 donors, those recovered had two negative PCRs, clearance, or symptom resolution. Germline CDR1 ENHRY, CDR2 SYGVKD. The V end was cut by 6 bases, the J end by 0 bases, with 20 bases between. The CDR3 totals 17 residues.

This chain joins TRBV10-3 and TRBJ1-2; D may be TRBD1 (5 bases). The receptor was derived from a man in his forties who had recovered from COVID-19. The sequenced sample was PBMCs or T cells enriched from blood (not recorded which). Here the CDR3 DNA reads TGTGCCATCAGGAGAGAGGAGGGGATTAGGACTAACTATGGCTACACCTTC. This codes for CAIRREEGIRTNYGYTF.